One sample yielded the 27 T cell receptor beta chains listed below, sequenced in a study of shared T cell receptors in the human thymus. Some clones are missing from TCRdb's copy, which holds only in-frame ones; the method was immunoSEQ multiplex PCR. The data show 640,000 or so clones, around 87% seen once. These data were also filed under a second study, of human thymus T cells.

Input material: thymocytes. The receptors derive from a boy under two years old with a congenital heart defect.

This clone was picked up one time. This CDR3 reads CASSSDGGRNNEQFF. DNA of the CDR3: TGTGCCAGCAGCTCGGACGGCGGGAGAAACAATGAGCAGTTCTTC. This sequence joins TRBV5-8 and TRBJ2-1; 7 bases fit TRBD2. Trimming removed 3 bases from V and 5 bases from J; junction bases left unmatched: 8. The CDR3 consists of 15 residues. Germline V gene data show CDR1 as SGHTS and CDR2 as YDEGEE.

The rearrangement joins TRBV4-1 to TRBJ2-2; tentatively, D is TRBD2 (5 bases). Germline-derived CDR1 and CDR2 are MGHRA and YSYEKL. The V and J ends lost 11 bases and 4 bases respectively, with 17 bases between them. The CDR3 is 14 residues long. The CDR3 region is CAGRRTRSTGELFF. CDR3 DNA: TGCGCCGGAAGGAGGACCCGCAGCACCGGGGAGCTGTTTTTT.

The chain combines TRBV16 with TRBJ1-5; D call uncertain. Trimming took 4 bases from V and 5 from J, leaving 12 bases between them. CDR3 length equals 14 residues. Germline CDR1 KGHSY, CDR2 FQNENV. The CDR3, as DNA: TGTGCCAGCAGCCTTGGAGGATGGGATCAGCCCCAGCATTTT. This sequence encodes CASSLGGWDQPQHF.

The CDR3 DNA sequence: TGTGCCAGCAGCGTAGGCTACGGGGAGCTGTTTTTT. This translates into CASSVGYGELFF. The chain links TRBV9 to TRBJ2-2; D not resolved. CDR1 and CDR2 (germline): SGDLS, YYNGEE. The CDR3 runs to 12 residues. Trimming took off 0 bases at V and 7 bases at J, with 4 bases between the two ends.

This clone was detected only once. The chain uses TRBV9 and TRBJ2-2; possibly TRBD2 for D (5 bases). Germline-derived CDR1 and CDR2 are SGDLS and YYNGEE. The CDR3 sequence is 17 residues long. Trimming stripped 0 bases from V and 1 base from J, with 13 bases between. The CDR3 loop is CASSVDSLVLNTGELFF. The CDR3, as DNA: TGTGCCAGCAGCGTAGATTCACTAGTCCTGAACACCGGGGAGCTGTTTTTT.

V and J are TRBV14 and TRBJ1-2, with 7 bases identical to TRBD1. Germline V gene lookup returns CDR1 SGHDN and CDR2 FVKESK. This CDR3 spans 16 amino acids. Trimming removed 0 bases from V and 7 bases from J; junction bases left unmatched: 11. CDR3 residues: CASSQDTPQGERGYTF. The CDR3 DNA follows: TGTGCCAGCAGCCAAGATACCCCTCAGGGGGAGCGTGGCTACACCTTC.

J is TRBJ1-2 and V is TRBV11-2; D gene unclear. The V end lost 5 bases, the J end lost 0 bases, and 25 bases lay between the germline ends. The CDR3 is 19 amino acids. CDR1 is SGHAT, CDR2 FQNNGV, per germline. CDR3 sequence (DNA): TGTGCCAGCAGCCCCACTTTATCTCGGCGGGGTACGGCTAACTATGGCTACACCTTC. It is translated as CASSPTLSRRGTANYGYTF.

The rearrangement uses TRBV5-4 and TRBJ2-7; the match to TRBD2 covers 9 bases. Germline trimming cut 0 bases from V and 6 bases from J; bases unmatched to any gene: 10. The CDR3 sequence is 16 residues long. CDR1 and CDR2 from the germline V gene are SGHNT and YYREEE (reference sequence). The CDR3 sequence: CASSLVAGVPQGEQYF. CDR3 DNA: TGTGCCAGCAGCTTGGTAGCGGGAGTCCCCCAGGGCGAGCAGTACTTC.

CDR3 protein: CASSQEVGRGADTQYF. The CDR3 bases are TGCGCCAGCAGCCAAGAAGTCGGGAGAGGGGCAGATACGCAGTATTTT. The V and J genes are TRBV4-3 and TRBJ2-3; possibly TRBD2 for D (6 bases). CDR3 size: 16 residues. V was cut by 0 bases and J by 4 bases, with 14 bases left in between. CDR1 and CDR2 (germline): LGHNA, YSLEER.

V usage is TRBV27 and J usage is TRBJ2-1; TRBD2 aligns across 10 bases. The V and J ends lost 8 bases and 7 bases, in that order; junction bases with no gene match: 8. The CDR3 runs 14 residues. Germline CDR1 MNHEY, CDR2 SMNVEV (reference sequence). The CDR3 DNA reads as TGTGCCAGCTCAGCGGGAGGGCCTCGTAATGAGCAGTTCTTC. This translates into CASSAGGPRNEQFF.

The V gene is TRBV5-6, the J gene TRBJ1-1; no clear D. Trimming stripped 1 base from V and 0 bases from J, with 7 bases between. The CDR3 spans 14 residues. Germline V lookup: CDR1 SGHDT, CDR2 YYEEEE. The CDR3 DNA sequence: TGTGCCAGCAGCTTGTTACGGGTGAACACTGAAGCTTTCTTT. Its protein product is CASSLLRVNTEAFF.

The genes are TRBV19 and TRBJ1-5; perhaps TRBD1 as D (6 bases). Per germline, CDR1 LNHDA and CDR2 SQIVND (reference sequence). CDR3 size: 13 residues. Trimming left V 8 bases short and J 4 bases short, with 12 bases between. The CDR3, as DNA: TGTGCCAGTGAAGGGAGGGGGAATCAGCCCCAGCATTTT. It translates to CASEGRGNQPQHF.

The chain combines TRBV27 with TRBJ2-1; a possible D gene is TRBD1 (5 bases). Germline lookup yields CDR1 MNHEY and CDR2 SMNVEV (reference sequence). This CDR3 region has 15 residues. Trimming removed 2 bases at V and 8 bases at J, with 16 bases between. CDR3 DNA sequence: TGTGCCAGCAGTTTAGGACAATTAATGAACCATGAGCAGTTCTTC. Amino acid sequence: CASSLGQLMNHEQFF.

The chain uses TRBV7-2 and TRBJ1-5; unclear D gene. The V gene's germline CDR1 is SGHTA and CDR2 FQGNSA. There are 15 residues in the CDR3. Trimming took off 2 bases at V and 6 bases at J, with 14 bases between the two ends. In nucleotides, the CDR3 is TGTGCCAGCAGCTTACGAAGTCGGGAGGGTCAGCCCCAGCATTTT. It is translated as CASSLRSREGQPQHF.

The chain carries TRBV19 and TRBJ2-2; TRBD1 matches at 7 bases. The CDR3 has 13 residues. Germline values: CDR1 LNHDA, CDR2 SQIVND (reference sequence). This chain's CDR3 is CAENRGDTGELFF. For the CDR3, the DNA is TGTGCAGAGAACAGGGGTGACACCGGGGAGCTGTTTTTT.

CDR3 residues: CASSSGSRVSYNEQFF. The CDR3 region has the DNA TGTGCCAGCAGCTCCGGGAGCCGAGTCTCCTACAATGAGCAGTTCTTC. This sequence joins TRBV7-9 and TRBJ2-1; weak D call: TRBD2 (6 bases). The germline CDR1 and CDR2 sequences are SEHNR and FQNEAQ (reference sequence). V was trimmed by 4 bases and J by 0 bases, leaving 13 bases between them. The CDR3 sequence is 16 residues long.

The table lists this clone with a few counts. This sequence joins TRBV4-3 and TRBJ1-5, with TRBD1 identical over 7 bases. The V and J ends lost 3 bases and 3 bases, in that order; junction bases with no gene match: 5. Germline assignment: CDR1 LGHNA and CDR2 YSLEER. The CDR3 is made up of 15 amino acids. CDR3: CASSHDREHNQPQHF. DNA of the CDR3: TGCGCCAGCAGCCACGACAGGGAGCACAATCAGCCCCAGCATTTT.

The chain carries TRBV10-3 and TRBJ2-7, with D unclear. Trimming took off 8 bases at V and 1 base at J, with 9 bases between the two ends. Germline assignment: CDR1 ENHRY and CDR2 SYGVKD. The CDR3 loop spans 12 amino acids. DNA for the CDR3: TGTGCCATCGCGACGGGTTCCTACGAGCAGTACTTC. As protein: CAIATGSYEQYF.

The rearrangement links TRBV15 to TRBJ2-2, with TRBD2 identical over 11 bases. Looked up from germline, CDR1 is LNHNV and CDR2 is YYDKDF (reference sequence). The V segment lost 5 bases and the J segment 6 bases; nucleotides outside the gene matches: 5. The CDR3 has 15 amino acids. DNA for the CDR3: TGTGCCACCAGCGGGGGGACTAGCGGTTCCGGGGAGCTGTTTTTT. This codes for CATSGGTSGSGELFF.

This sequence joins TRBV7-9 and TRBJ2-2; tentative D call: TRBD2 (6 bases). The length of the CDR3 is 17 residues. The V gene's germline CDR1 is SEHNR and CDR2 FQNEAQ (reference sequence). Trimming removed 3 bases from V and 0 bases from J, with 14 bases in between. The chain's CDR3 is CASSFIREKPNTGELFF. CDR3 DNA: TGTGCCAGCAGCTTCATTCGGGAGAAACCGAACACCGGGGAGCTGTTTTTT.

This chain joins TRBV14 and TRBJ1-6; D call uncertain. V lost 7 bases and J 1 base, leaving 11 bases between the germline ends. The CDR3 covers 15 residues. Germline loops: CDR1 SGHDN, CDR2 FVKESK. The CDR3 reads CASIWRGSYNSPLHF. The CDR3, as DNA: TGTGCCAGCATATGGCGAGGGTCCTATAATTCACCCCTCCACTTT.

The V call is TRBV4-1, the J call TRBJ1-3; no clear D gene. The V gene's germline CDR1 is MGHRA and CDR2 YSYEKL. Trimming pared 5 bases from V and 2 bases from J, leaving 16 bases between. CDR3 length equals 16 residues. DNA of the CDR3: TGCGCCAGCAGCACTAATGGGGAGGGAGCTGGAAACACCATATATTTT. It codes for CASSTNGEGAGNTIYF.

The V call is TRBV11-3, the J call TRBJ1-1, with 10 bases fitting TRBD1. J was trimmed by 7 bases and V by 5 bases; bases with no gene match: 7. Germline V CDR1 and CDR2: SGHNT, YENEEA. CDR3 length equals 14 residues. Here the CDR3 DNA reads TGTGCCAGCAGCCCCGGACAGGGGGAGGATGAAGCTTTCTTT. This translates into CASSPGQGEDEAFF.

About this clone: The sample has other DNA sequences that encode this CDR3 too. V and J are TRBV28 and TRBJ2-7, with 9 bases fitting TRBD1. This CDR3 is built from 14 residues. Unmatched junction bases numbered 7, after V lost 6 bases and J lost 4 bases. The germline V gene encodes CDR1 MDHEN and CDR2 SYDVKM. CDR3 bases: TGTGCCAGCAGACCCCCGGACAGGGGATACGAGCAGTACTTC. It specifies CASRPPDRGYEQYF.

This chain joins TRBV21-1 and TRBJ2-7; TRBD2, the D gene given by the table, was not confirmed from the DNA. TRBV21-1 is a pseudogene. This CDR3 contains 12 residues. For the CDR3, the DNA is TGTGCCAGCGAAACTGGCTCCTACGAGCAGTACTTC. Translation gives CASETGSYEQYF.

The CDR3 spells CASSPSGGQPQHF. CDR3 bases: TGTGCCAGCTCACCCTCCGGTGGTCAGCCCCAGCATTTT. The chain has TRBV18 and TRBJ1-5; D is unclear. Germline CDR1 and CDR2: KGHSH and LQKENI. The V gene lost 3 bases and the J gene lost 6 bases, with 9 bases spanning the gap. The length of the CDR3 is 13 residues.

The CDR3 reads CASTVSRGTYEQYF. The CDR3 DNA is TGTGCCAGCACAGTGTCCAGGGGGACCTACGAGCAGTACTTC. This sequence joins TRBV2 and TRBJ2-7; TRBD1 matches 7 bases. Germline V CDR1 and CDR2: SNHLY, FYNNEI. The junction had 8 bases not matched to a gene; V was cut back by 7 bases and J by 2 bases. The CDR3 loop spans 14 amino acids.